The clone carrying this TCR beta chain showed up many times. Its antigen is currently unknown. The data were obtained in a study of early T cells in non-severe SARS-CoV-2 infection. For the study at large: Bulk RNA from unsorted whole blood was sequenced; chains were unpaired. Study-wide points: VDJdb-based matching was biased toward anti-spike CD8 responses and missed private and CD4 specificities.

This CDR3 is 13 amino acids long. The ends lost 5 bases at V and 4 bases at J; junction bases unmatched: 5. Germline CDR1 and CDR2: MDHEN and SYDVKM. Individual cDNA molecules received unique molecular identifiers during library preparation. Each CDR3 protein gets one entry after TCRdb re-called the 5' RACE reads with MiXCR. This table holds tens of thousands of distinct CDR3 sequences, under 7% found once. The rearrangement joins TRBV28 to TRBJ2-7, with TRBD1 matching 7 bases. Input material: whole blood. The receptor was derived from an adult who was a healthcare worker with PCR-confirmed SARS-CoV-2 infection or an uninfected control (not recorded which). This CDR3 reads CASSRDRVYEQYF. CDR3 in DNA: TGTGCCAGCAGTCGTGACAGGGTGTACGAGCAGTACTTC. The full variable domain, with the rest looked up from reference TRBV28 and TRBJ2-7, is DVKVTQSSRYLVKRTGEKVFLECVQDMDHENMFWYRQDPGLGLRLIYFSYDVKMKEKGDIPEGYSVSREKKERFSLILESASTNQTSMYLCASSRDRVYEQYFGPGTRLTVT.